One and the same sample provided the 14 T cell receptor beta chains below, sequenced in a study of blood T cells in healthy people across ages. The second PCR ran about 6 to 12 cycles with a sample-barcoded 5' primer and J-beta primers. In TCRdb, the 5' RACE reads were re-called with MiXCR into one record per CDR3 protein. The sample includes roughly 680,000 distinct CDR3 sequences, 45% to 50% of them seen just once. Sequences were obtained from blood. The receptors were gathered from a woman aged 55-75 years in good health.

This clonotype was seen ten or more times. The junction and the germline gene differ at one end; a read error may be behind it. The chain joins TRBV28 to TRBJ2-3, with D perhaps matching TRBD2 (5 bases). The germline CDR1 and CDR2 sequences are MDHEN and SYDVKM. This CDR3 has 13 residues. The CDR3, as DNA: TGCGCCAGCAGCCCCCTAGCTCGAGATACGCAGTATTTT. Residues: CASSPLARDTQYF.

There are a few counts of this clonotype. V is TRBV5-1 and J is TRBJ2-3, with a possible D match to TRBD2 (6 bases). The germline V gene encodes CDR1 SGHRS and CDR2 YFSETQ. The germline V and J ends were trimmed by 4 bases and 5 bases, with 20 bases remaining between them. This CDR3 is 16 amino acids long. The CDR3 DNA is TGCGCCAGCAGCGAATTAAGTGGACTACTCGGAGATACGCAGTATTTT. Translation: CASSELSGLLGDTQYF.

This clonotype was seen a single time. The rearrangement uses TRBV20-1 and TRBJ1-1, with D unresolved. Per germline, CDR1 DFQATT and CDR2 SNEGSKA (reference sequence). There are 14 residues in the CDR3. V was cut by 6 bases and J by 1 base, with 15 bases left in between. This chain's CDR3 is CSARTDWRNTEAFF. The CDR3 DNA is TGCAGTGCCCGGACCGACTGGAGGAACACTGAAGCTTTCTTT.

The chain links TRBV11-2 to TRBJ2-3, with D tentatively TRBD1 or TRBD2 (6 bases each). The CDR3 is made up of 17 amino acids. V was shortened by 5 bases and J by 1 base, with 19 bases between the two germline ends. Germline V gene lookup returns CDR1 SGHAT and CDR2 FQNNGV. The DNA of the CDR3 is TGTGCCAGCAGCCCAGGTGTTGGTGGGGGGCGCACAGATACGCAGTATTTT. Protein product: CASSPGVGGGRTDTQYF.

This clonotype was detected only a few times. V is TRBV12-3 or TRBV12-4 and J is TRBJ2-4; TRBD1 aligns across 8 bases. The J call is uncertain, as TRBJ2-7 better fits the DNA end. The CDR3 runs to 13 residues. The CDR3 reads CASSLRQGHEQYF. DNA for the CDR3: TGTGCCAGCAGTTTAAGACAGGGGCACGAGCAGTACTTC.

The V gene is TRBV7-3, the J gene TRBJ2-1; no clear D gene. The CDR3 covers 14 residues. CDR1 is SGHTA, CDR2 FQGTGA, per germline. V dropped 5 bases and J dropped 6 bases, with 14 bases sitting between them. CDR3 in DNA: TGTGCCAGCAGCCTCATGGCCCTCAGCAATGAGCAGTTCTTC. Protein sequence: CASSLMALSNEQFF.

This clonotype was observed a single time. The gene calls are TRBV5-1 and TRBJ2-3, with 7 bases fitting TRBD1. This CDR3 comprises 13 residues. V shed 5 bases, J shed 7 bases, and the junction held 7 bases outside the gene matches. Germline lookup yields CDR1 SGHRS and CDR2 YFSETQ. The chain's CDR3 is CASSRGQLNTQYF. The CDR3 bases are TGCGCCAGCAGTCGGGGACAGCTTAATACGCAGTATTTT.

The chain links TRBV30 to TRBJ2-2; D gene uncertain. The CDR3 has 11 residues. Per germline, CDR1 GTSNPN and CDR2 SVGIG (reference sequence). Trimming left V 5 bases short and J 7 bases short, with 8 bases between. The CDR3 DNA follows: TGTGCCTGGTCGTGGGGCGGGGAGCTGTTTTTT. It specifies CAWSWGGELFF.

The CDR3 protein is CASSFGGRRTEAFF. In nucleotides, the CDR3 is TGTGCCAGCAGTTTCGGGGGCAGGCGTACTGAAGCTTTCTTT. This chain connects TRBV27 to TRBJ1-1; the D gene is possibly TRBD1 (6 bases). The CDR3 consists of 14 residues. V gave up 3 bases and J gave up 5 bases, with 13 bases separating them. Per germline, CDR1 MNHEY and CDR2 SMNVEV (reference sequence).

The sample holds many counts of this clonotype. The chain carries TRBV7-2 and TRBJ2-5; 9 nucleotides agree with TRBD1. The J call may be wrong; the DNA end is better matched by TRBJ2-7. Germline lookup yields CDR1 SGHTA and CDR2 FQGNSA. The length of the CDR3 is 15 residues. CDR3 DNA sequence: TGTGCCAGCAGCTTAGGGGACAGGGTTGTCCGCGAGCAGTACTTC. It specifies CASSLGDRVVREQYF.

The rearrangement uses TRBV27 and TRBJ2-5; no clear D gene. The CDR3 is 15 amino acids. V shed 0 bases and J shed 11 bases, with 19 bases lying between them. The germline gives CDR1 MNHEY, CDR2 SMNVEV (reference sequence). The DNA for the CDR3 is TGTGCCAGCAGTTTATCGAGAGTGGGCCCCTTAGAGCAGTACTTC. It yields the protein CASSLSRVGPLEQYF.

The V gene is TRBV12-3 or TRBV12-4, the J gene TRBJ2-6; D gene unclear. The CDR3 is 17 residues long. The ends were cut back, 7 bases at V and 2 bases at J, with 18 bases in the middle. The CDR3 coding sequence is TGTGCCAGCATGGGCCAGACCCTATTCCCTGGGGCCAACGTCCTGACTTTC. It codes for CASMGQTLFPGANVLTF.

The V gene is TRBV29-1, the J gene TRBJ2-7, with D hard to call. The CDR3 length is 14 residues. Germline loops: CDR1 SQVTM, CDR2 ANQGSEA. V was trimmed by 3 bases and J by 7 bases, leaving 19 bases between them. The CDR3 loop is CSVERLMGNCEQYF. CDR3 DNA sequence: TGCAGCGTTGAGCGTCTTATGGGCAACTGTGAGCAGTACTTC.

This clonotype came up a few times. J is TRBJ2-1 and V is TRBV12-3 or TRBV12-4, with 7 nucleotides matching TRBD1. The J segment lost 2 bases and the V segment lost 4 bases, leaving 5 bases of the junction unmatched. This CDR3 has 15 residues. The CDR3 loop reads CASSYGQAPYNEQFF. CDR3 in DNA: TGTGCCAGCAGTTACGGACAGGCCCCCTACAATGAGCAGTTCTTC.